This T cell receptor beta chain was obtained from a study of blood T cell repertoires in COVID-19 (dated by TCRdb to the early 2020s). In terms of the full investigation: The collaborator samples originated in the United States, Italy and Spain and spanned the acute and convalescent phases of COVID-19. The material from the prospective study consisted of cDNA or gDNA derived from T cells, B-cell-depleted T cells, or PBMCs. Subjects who had been exposed to COVID-19, were actively infected with it, or had recovered from it provided the deeply sampled blood TCRbeta repertoires that made up the dataset. The repertoires were released in a freely available public database intended as a resource for research on the immune response to SARS-CoV-2. The samples were drawn from two sources: the first 160 participants of the ongoing ImmuneRACE study, and 1,254 subjects contributed by 6 global collaborators. A de-identified subject ID, COVID-19 status, age in years and sex were almost always included in the sample metadata. HLA class I and class II types, where available, came from metadata supplied by the sample provider rather than from assay-based typing.

The investigation overall reported the following: The quantity of clinical and demographic metadata differed by source and by participant and was supplied without curation.

Collaborating institutions collected whole blood in K2EDTA tubes following their own protocols. For TCRbeta analysis, collaborators shipped samples in one of three forms: frozen whole blood, isolated PBMCs, or DNA extracted from either of those sample types. V lost 5 bases and J lost 2 bases; the stretch between them is 10 bases long. The germline V gene encodes CDR1 MNHEY and CDR2 SVGEGT. The cysteine opens and the phenylalanine closes a CDR3 of 14 amino acids. Only the CDR3 DNA is retained, 42 bases long and in frame from the first base. A word on this clone: The antigen it binds to is not known. Base quality data are lacking; no much larger clone is found one base away.

TCRbeta CDR3 regions were amplified from genomic DNA by means of the immunoSEQ Assay, a bias-controlled multiplex PCR. The authors' analysis ran thus. The number of nucleated cells in each sample was estimated by amplification of reference gene primers within the assay. To quantify the absolute abundance of each unique TCRbeta CDR3 rearrangement, sequence reads were collapsed and filtered. For each sample, productive Simpson clonality was calculated as the square root of Simpson's diversity index over productive rearrangements. TCRdb carries this immuneACCESS record with in-frame sequences only. Its versions omit some clonotypes, under half of them owing to an unresolved V gene in the studies checked, with the rest unexplained. The D gene and trimming were derived from the DNA, and the V and J assignments and clone size from that table. This sample is represented by over 100,000 clones; 70% to 90% of them were singletons. The ten largest clonotypes hold 3.5% to 5% of the sample.

The sequence is built from TRBV6-2 or TRBV6-3 and TRBJ2-4; too little of a D gene remains to name it. This TCR was recovered from a man between 35 and 55 years old with acute or convalescent COVID-19. Material: peripheral blood. DNA sequence: TGTGCCAGCAGTGATGGTACACCCAAAAACATTCAGTACTTC. The translation is CASSDGTPKNIQYF.